This TCR beta chain was observed in a study of blood T cell repertoires in COVID-19. At the level of the study: Italy, Spain and the United States were the sources of the convalescent and acute COVID-19 samples. PBMCs, B-cell-depleted T cells, or T cells provided the cDNA or gDNA that made up the material.

CDR1 and CDR2 from the germline V gene are MNHEY and SVGAGI. The CDR3 has 13 residues. The J segment lost 6 bases and the V segment lost 7 bases, leaving 6 bases of the junction unmatched. In the authors' workflow: Amplification with reference gene primers provided the estimates of nucleated cell counts. Here immunoSEQ multiplex PCR was the method, and the copy in TCRdb shows in-frame clones only, minus some. V and J calls and clone size come straight from that table; D and trimming were deduced from the DNA. The data show approximately 140,000 clones, approximately 86% seen once. The source material was peripheral blood. V usage is TRBV6-5 and J usage is TRBJ2-1; TRBD2 aligns across 7 bases. The sequence came from a woman aged 55-70 years with acute or convalescent COVID-19. CDR3 in amino acids: CASNAGVVNEQFF. DNA for the CDR3: TGTGCCAGCAATGCGGGGGTCGTCAATGAGCAGTTCTTC.